These 24 T cell receptor beta chains share one sample of origin, sequenced in a study of blood T cells in healthy people across ages (dated by TCRdb to about 2015). Library method: 5' RACE. Data came from an Illumina HiSeq 2500. A second roughly 7 to 12 cycle PCR used a sample-barcoded 5' primer and a J-beta primer mix. Clones were called with MiXCR by TCRdb after fastp trimmed the public reads at Q25, and only in-frame beta chains were retained. Every CDR3 protein is listed once, alongside the most common genes and DNA of its rows. The table for this sample lists 1.5 million to 2 million distinct CDR3 sequences; about 30% of them were counted only once. The ten largest clonotypes hold about 7.7% of the sample. The sample comprised blood. Receptors originate from a woman aged 25 to 45 in good health.

V gene TRBV11-2 combines with J gene TRBJ1-1; a weak D match, TRBD1 (5 bases). The V end was cut by 7 bases, the J end by 4 bases, with 19 bases between. Germline CDR1 is SGHAT and CDR2 is FQNNGV. This CDR3 is built from 15 residues. CDR3 protein: CASIGDQWGGTEAFF. The CDR3 DNA reads as TGTGCCAGCATCGGGGATCAGTGGGGCGGCACTGAAGCTTTCTTT.

The chain recombines TRBV2 with TRBJ2-7; the D gene is possibly TRBD1 (5 bases). V lost 7 bases to trimming and J lost 3 bases, with 22 bases between them. The CDR3 has 16 amino acids. Germline V lookup: CDR1 SNHLY, CDR2 FYNNEI. The chain's CDR3 is CASKRQPQLGLYEQYF. CDR3 nucleotide sequence: TGTGCCAGCAAAAGACAGCCTCAACTGGGGCTCTACGAGCAGTACTTC.

The chain carries TRBV2 and TRBJ2-7, with 7 bases aligning to TRBD1. This CDR3 has 14 amino acids. Germline CDR1 SNHLY, CDR2 FYNNEI. Trimming took 6 bases from V and 4 from J; bases not matched to a gene: 9. CDR3 in amino acids: CASRWTGQLYEQYF. The CDR3 nucleotides read TGTGCCAGCAGATGGACAGGCCAACTTTACGAGCAGTACTTC.

The table lists this clonotype with a few counts. This chain joins TRBV7-3 and TRBJ2-1; TRBD2 might be the D (6 bases). The V end lost 4 bases, the J end lost 7 bases, and 14 bases lay between the germline ends. CDR3 size: 14 residues. CDR1 and CDR2 (germline): SGHTA, FQGTGA. In DNA form, the CDR3 reads TGTGCCAGCAGCTCATTAGGAGGGGTAAATGAGCAGTTCTTC. Residues: CASSSLGGVNEQFF.

The chain combines TRBV7-9 with TRBJ2-1; TRBD2 might be the D (5 bases). Trimming stripped 3 bases from V and 8 bases from J, with 23 bases between. This CDR3 contains 17 residues. The V gene's germline CDR1 is SEHNR and CDR2 FQNEAQ (reference sequence). The CDR3 region is CASSFSFREWVGDEQFF. The CDR3, as DNA: TGTGCCAGCAGCTTTAGTTTCCGGGAATGGGTGGGCGATGAGCAGTTCTTC.

In its sample, this clonotype was seen a few times. The junction and the germline gene differ at one end; a read error may be behind it. The gene calls are TRBV5-1 and TRBJ2-7, with D perhaps TRBD1 or TRBD2 (5 bases each). This CDR3 contains 15 residues. Germline values: CDR1 SGHRS, CDR2 YFSETQ. In nucleotides, the CDR3 is TGCGCCAGTAGCTTGGACGGGACCCCTCCCTACGAGCAGTACTTC. This translates into CASSLDGTPPYEQYF.

This clonotype was picked up a small number of times. The J gene is TRBJ2-1, the V gene TRBV9, with 9 bases aligning to TRBD1. V was clipped by 6 bases and J by 9 bases; unmatched bases: 10. Germline assignment: CDR1 SGDLS and CDR2 YYNGEE. The CDR3 has 14 amino acids. The CDR3 DNA is TGTGCCAGCATGGCCTGGGACAGGGAGGGTGAGCAGTTCTTC. Translating gives CASMAWDREGEQFF.

The J gene is TRBJ1-1, the V gene TRBV5-1; weak D call: TRBD1 (5 bases). There are 15 residues in the CDR3. The ends were cut back, 0 bases at V and 6 bases at J, with 15 bases in the middle. Germline loops: CDR1 SGHRS, CDR2 YFSETQ. CDR3 in DNA: TGCGCCAGCAGCTTGGATTCGTATGGGGGTCCTGAAGCTTTCTTT. Residues: CASSLDSYGGPEAFF.

About this clonotype: A single base separates this from a much larger clone, so it may be a read error. The chain uses TRBV11-2 and TRBJ1-2; no reliable D call. The germline V and J ends were trimmed by 6 bases and 1 base, with 15 bases remaining between them. The V gene's germline CDR1 is SGHAT and CDR2 FQNNGV. The CDR3 contains 15 residues. Here the CDR3 reads CASRWSEARNYGYTF. The CDR3, as DNA: TGTGCCAGCAGGTGGTCGGAGGCGCGTAACTATGGCTACACCTTC.

The table lists this clonotype with a few counts. For the CDR3, the DNA is TGTGCCAGCAGTTCAGACAGTCGGGAGGAGACCCAGTACTTC. The encoded protein is CASSSDSREETQYF. This chain links TRBV2 with TRBJ2-5; tentatively, D is TRBD2 (6 bases). Deletions cut 5 bases from V and 5 bases from J, with 15 bases between. The CDR3 runs to 14 residues. Germline values: CDR1 SNHLY, CDR2 FYNNEI.

The rearrangement links TRBV6-5 to TRBJ2-4, with D perhaps being TRBD1 or TRBD2 (5 bases each). The CDR3 has 16 amino acids. The V end was cut by 2 bases, the J end by 9 bases, with 20 bases between. CDR1 is MNHEY and CDR2 is SVGAGI in the germline V gene. CDR3: CASSYAVDTGRAIQYF. In DNA, the CDR3 is TGTGCCAGCAGTTACGCGGTGGACACGGGGCGTGCCATTCAGTACTTC.

The rearrangement links TRBV3-1 to TRBJ2-6; TRBD1 might be the D (6 bases). The ends were cut back, 0 bases at V and 2 bases at J, with 20 bases in the middle. Germline V gene lookup returns CDR1 LGHDT and CDR2 YNNKEL (reference sequence). The CDR3 contains 20 residues. The DNA of the CDR3 is TGTGCCAGCAGCCAAGATCTGGGGGCCGGAGACAGACCTGGGGCCAACGTCCTGACTTTC. Translated: CASSQDLGAGDRPGANVLTF.

This chain connects TRBV7-9 to TRBJ1-1; D unclear. CDR1 and CDR2 (germline): SEHNR, FQNEAQ (reference sequence). The ends were cut back, 5 bases at V and 1 base at J, with 11 bases in the middle. The CDR3 spans 14 residues. This CDR3 reads CASSPVAANTEAFF. The CDR3 coding sequence is TGTGCCAGCAGCCCCGTTGCGGCGAACACTGAAGCTTTCTTT.

Worth noting for this clonotype: A much larger clone differs by one base, so this may be a read error. The rearrangement joins TRBV10-2 to TRBJ2-3; D gene unclear. V was shortened by 0 bases and J by 5 bases, with 9 bases between the two germline ends. In germline, CDR1 is WSHSY, CDR2 SAAADI. CDR3 length equals 14 residues. As DNA, the CDR3 is TGCGCCAGCAGTGAGTCGTCGATGGGAGATACGCAGTATTTT. Translated, it gives CASSESSMGDTQYF.

At least ten counts were recorded for this clonotype. This chain connects TRBV7-7 to TRBJ2-1; TRBD1 matches at 7 bases. In germline, CDR1 is SSHAT, CDR2 FNYEAQ (reference sequence). This CDR3 is 15 amino acids long. V shed 5 bases and J 2 bases; nucleotides not matched to a gene: 6. CDR3 nucleotide sequence: TGTGCCAGCAGCCCTGACAGGGATCCCTACAATGAGCAGTTCTTC. Translating gives CASSPDRDPYNEQFF.

This clonotype showed up many times. The V and J genes are TRBV20-1 and TRBJ2-5; the D gene is possibly TRBD2 (7 bases). Germline values: CDR1 DFQATT, CDR2 SNEGSKA (reference sequence). Between the trimmed V and J ends, which lost 1 base and 10 bases, there was a span of 25 bases. The CDR3 is made up of 16 amino acids. The CDR3 is CSARGGGGGLPSDQYF. The CDR3 bases are TGCAGTGCTAGAGGGGGAGGGGGGGGCCTTCCGAGTGACCAGTACTTC.

The rearrangement uses TRBV12-3 or TRBV12-4 and TRBJ2-5; D is undetermined. The CDR3 has 13 residues. V lost 9 bases and J 4 bases, leaving 15 bases between the germline ends. The CDR3 loop is CASRLSGAETQYF. CDR3 in DNA: TGTGCCAGTAGACTTTCAGGCGCAGAGACCCAGTACTTC.

With respect to this clonotype: One junction end does not reproduce the germline sequence, and a read error may be involved. The chain's CDR3 is CTSSPRGTASYEQYF. The CDR3 bases are TGTACCAGCTCACCAAGAGGCACCGCTTCCTACGAGCAGTACTTC. The chain carries TRBV18 and TRBJ2-7; no clear D. This CDR3 is built from 15 residues. CDR1 and CDR2 from the germline V gene are KGHSH and LQKENI. The variable domain in full, with the rest retrieved from reference TRBV18 and TRBJ2-7, is NAGVMQNPRHLVRRRGQEARLRCSPMKGHSHVYWYRQLPEEGLKFMVYLQKENIIDESGMPKERFSAEFPKEGPSILRIQQVVRGDSAAYFCTSSPRGTASYEQYFGPGTRLTVT.

To note about this clonotype: The junction departs from germline at one end; a sequencing error may be responsible. This chain connects TRBV4-3 to TRBJ2-1, with D possibly being TRBD1 or TRBD2 (6 bases each). The CDR3 sequence is 16 residues long. Germline V gene lookup returns CDR1 LGHNA and CDR2 YSLEER. The CDR3 is CTSSQDPGGSRGEQFF. The DNA of the CDR3 is TGCACCAGCAGCCAAGATCCCGGGGGTTCCAGGGGTGAGCAGTTCTTC.

This clonotype was observed at least ten times. The V call is TRBV29-1, the J call TRBJ2-1, with 11 nucleotides matching TRBD2. Germline V gives CDR1 SQVTM, CDR2 ANQGSEA. V trimming: 0 bases; J trimming: 4 bases; junction bases outside the gene matches: 2. The CDR3 consists of 15 residues. CDR3 nucleotides: TGCAGCGTTGAAGACACTAGCGGGGGTTACAATGAGCAGTTCTTC. Its protein is CSVEDTSGGYNEQFF.

This clonotype was observed a few times. This may stem from a read error, because a much larger clone lies one nucleotide away. The chain couples TRBV10-3 to TRBJ1-2; 9 positions agree with TRBD1. Germline lookup yields CDR1 ENHRY and CDR2 SYGVKD. The CDR3 consists of 13 residues. The CDR3 DNA reads as TGTGCCGTCAGACCGGGACAGGGAGATGGCTACACCTTC. It codes for CAVRPGQGDGYTF.

The chain is built from TRBV5-5 and TRBJ1-5; D is unclear. Per the germline V gene, CDR1 is SGHKS and CDR2 is YYEKEE (reference sequence). The CDR3 is 16 amino acids. The ends were cut back, 4 bases at V and 3 bases at J, with 17 bases in the middle. Written as DNA, the CDR3 is TGTGCCAGCAGCGTGTCGTCAGGAGCTCCCAATCAGCCCCAGCATTTT. Its protein is CASSVSSGAPNQPQHF.

Here the CDR3 DNA reads TGTGCCACCTACTTACCGAACACCGGGGAGCTGTTTTTT. It is translated as CATYLPNTGELFF. This sequence joins TRBV7-9 and TRBJ2-2; no reliable D call. Germline V gene data show CDR1 as SEHNR and CDR2 as FQNEAQ (reference sequence). This CDR3 region has 13 residues. V lost 10 bases and J lost 0, with 9 bases in between.

The chain employs TRBV5-1 and TRBJ2-3; D ambiguous. CDR3 size: 17 residues. Trimming stripped 5 bases from V and 3 bases from J, with 22 bases between. Germline CDR1 reads SGHRS; CDR2 reads YFSETQ. As DNA, the CDR3 is TGCGCCAGCAGACACCGAGCCCCTGCGGAGCAGACAGATACGCAGTATTTT. It translates to CASRHRAPAEQTDTQYF.